Following are 32 T cell receptor beta chains from one sample sequenced in a study of blood T cell repertoires in COVID-19. Sequencing was performed with immunoSEQ multiplex PCR; in TCRdb, only in-frame clones are kept and a portion is missing. This table has some 160,000 clones, more than 80% appearing once. The sample taken for sequencing was peripheral blood. These receptors were collected from a man between 60 and 75 years old with acute or convalescent COVID-19.

The genes are TRBV14 and TRBJ1-1; 11 positions agree with TRBD1. CDR3 size: 17 residues. Trimming cost V 4 bases and J 1 base; bases outside gene matches: 8. Per the germline V gene, CDR1 is SGHDN and CDR2 is FVKESK. The CDR3 sequence is CASSPDRGQIRNTEAFF. The CDR3 nucleotides read TGTGCCAGCAGCCCGGACAGGGGGCAAATAAGGAACACTGAAGCTTTCTTT.

This clone was found once. The chain couples TRBV2 to TRBJ1-5; D might be TRBD1 (6 bases). V gave up 7 bases and J gave up 4 bases, with 17 bases separating them. This CDR3 is 15 amino acids long. Germline assignment: CDR1 SNHLY and CDR2 FYNNEI. CDR3 region: CASNLDDRPNQPQHF. The CDR3 DNA sequence: TGTGCCAGCAATTTGGACGACAGGCCTAATCAGCCCCAGCATTTT.

This rearrangement joins TRBV7-3 to TRBJ1-6, with TRBD1 matching 7 bases. The germline CDR1 and CDR2 sequences are SGHTA and FQGTGA. There are 14 residues in the CDR3. V lost 6 bases and J lost 8; bases outside the gene matches: 7. The CDR3 sequence: CASSQTGSDSPLHF. The DNA of the CDR3 is TGTGCCAGCAGTCAGACAGGGTCTGATTCACCCCTCCACTTT.

The genes are TRBV9 and TRBJ1-6; D gene uncertain. Trimming removed 0 bases from V and 5 bases from J, with 6 bases in between. The germline CDR1 and CDR2 sequences are SGDLS and YYNGEE. The CDR3 consists of 14 residues. CDR3 in DNA: TGTGCCAGCAGCGTAGTTCAGGATAATTCACCCCTCCACTTT. It is translated as CASSVVQDNSPLHF.

This chain connects TRBV5-1 to TRBJ2-7, with a weak D call TRBD1 (6 bases). This CDR3 has 14 amino acids. The germline V gene has CDR1 SGHRS and CDR2 YFSETQ. The V and J ends lost 4 bases and 5 bases respectively, with 16 bases between them. CDR3 sequence: CASSPNRVPHEQYF. The CDR3 nucleotides are TGCGCCAGCAGCCCCAACAGGGTCCCCCACGAGCAGTACTTC.

V is TRBV21-1 and J is TRBJ2-7; the tabulated D call, TRBD1, remains unverified against the DNA. TRBV21-1 is recorded as a pseudogene. This CDR3 contains 13 residues. CDR3 in DNA: TGTGCCAGCAGCACCGATCCAGCCTACGAGCAGTACTTC. It yields the protein CASSTDPAYEQYF.

The V call is TRBV20-1, the J call TRBJ1-1, with unresolved D. This CDR3 is built from 10 residues. Trimming removed 4 bases from V and 5 bases from J, with 5 bases in between. Germline assignment: CDR1 DFQATT and CDR2 SNEGSKA (reference sequence). CDR3 coding DNA: TGCAGTGCTACCGGGACTGAAGCTTTCTTT. Amino acid sequence: CSATGTEAFF.

The rearrangement joins TRBV6-1 to TRBJ1-2; TRBD1 is a possible D gene (5 bases). This CDR3 region has 12 residues. Trimming pared 3 bases from V and 5 bases from J, leaving 7 bases between. Germline V gene lookup returns CDR1 MNHNS and CDR2 SASEGT. This CDR3 reads CASSDRVYGYTF. The CDR3 DNA is TGTGCCAGCAGTGACAGGGTTTATGGCTACACCTTC.

The rearrangement uses TRBV5-6 and TRBJ1-2; D ambiguous. The CDR3 sequence is 16 residues long. Looked up from germline, CDR1 is SGHDT and CDR2 is YYEEEE. V lost 3 bases, J lost 4 bases, and 19 bases lay in between. This CDR3 is CASSWETGTKIYGYTF. The DNA of the CDR3 is TGTGCCAGCAGCTGGGAGACCGGAACAAAAATCTATGGCTACACCTTC.

This clone was seen more than once but under ten times. The chain is built from TRBV7-9 and TRBJ2-7; 9 bases are shared with TRBD2. V gave up 6 bases and J gave up 4 bases; unmatched junction bases: 7. CDR1 is SEHNR, CDR2 FQNEAQ, per germline (reference sequence). There are 14 residues in the CDR3. CDR3 amino acids: CASSRSGGMYEQYF. The CDR3 region has the DNA TGTGCCAGCAGTCGGAGCGGGGGGATGTACGAGCAGTACTTC.

This chain joins TRBV25-1 and TRBJ1-5; D unresolved. There are 14 residues in the CDR3. Germline CDR1 reads MGHDK; CDR2 reads SYGVNS. V lost 3 bases to trimming and J lost 4 bases, with 10 bases between them. CDR3 protein: CASSDHGSNQPQHF. CDR3 nucleotides: TGTGCCAGCAGTGACCACGGGTCGAATCAGCCCCAGCATTTT.

The V and J genes are TRBV11-2 and TRBJ2-5; possibly TRBD1 for D (5 bases). This CDR3 region has 14 residues. The germline gives CDR1 SGHAT, CDR2 FQNNGV. Trimming cost V 0 bases and J 4 bases, with 9 bases left between them. The CDR3 is CASSLEQGSETQYF. The CDR3 DNA reads as TGTGCCAGCAGCTTAGAGCAGGGTTCAGAGACCCAGTACTTC.

The genes are TRBV19 and TRBJ2-3; tentatively, D is TRBD1 (6 bases). V was clipped by 8 bases and J by 3 bases, with 15 bases between them. CDR1 is LNHDA and CDR2 is SQIVND in the germline V gene (reference sequence). The CDR3 loop spans 14 amino acids. The CDR3 coding sequence is TGTGCCAGTCTAGAGACACAGGGAACAGATACGCAGTATTTT. It translates to CASLETQGTDTQYF.

Worth noting for this clone: The same CDR3 arises from other DNA sequences in this sample as well. This chain joins TRBV19 and TRBJ2-5; 8 bases align to TRBD1. V dropped 3 bases and J dropped 5; count of bases not matched to a gene: 2. Germline loops: CDR1 LNHDA, CDR2 SQIVND (reference sequence). CDR3 length: 13 amino acids. CDR3: CASSIDRGETQYF. Written as DNA, the CDR3 is TGTGCCAGTAGTATTGACAGGGGTGAGACCCAGTACTTC.

J is TRBJ2-3 and V is TRBV20-1, with D perhaps TRBD2 (6 bases). V lost 3 bases and J lost 6, with 13 bases in between. Looked up from germline, CDR1 is DFQATT and CDR2 is SNEGSKA (reference sequence). The CDR3 extends over 13 amino acids. CDR3 sequence: CSASATSLDTQYF. CDR3 sequence (DNA): TGCAGTGCTAGTGCCACTAGCCTGGATACGCAGTATTTT.

This clone was counted ten times or more. The gene calls are TRBV13 and TRBJ2-1; 7 nucleotides agree with TRBD2. This CDR3 is 16 amino acids long. Germline V gives CDR1 PRHDT, CDR2 FYEKMQ (reference sequence). Losses at the gene ends were 5 bases for V and 5 bases for J; bases not matched to a gene: 12. CDR3: CASSPPAGGIHNEQFF. The CDR3, as DNA: TGTGCCAGCAGCCCCCCTGCCGGGGGGATTCACAATGAGCAGTTCTTC. Variable domain in full (rest from reference TRBV13 and TRBJ2-1): AAGVIQSPRHLIKEKRETATLKCYPIPRHDTVYWYQQGPGQDPQFLISFYEKMQSDKGSIPDRFSAQQFSDYHSELNMSSLELGDSALYFCASSPPAGGIHNEQFFGPGTRLTVL.

The V and J genes are TRBV19 and TRBJ2-7, with D possibly being TRBD1 (5 bases). The V and J ends lost 3 bases and 5 bases respectively, with 11 bases between them. Germline CDR1 and CDR2: LNHDA and SQIVND (reference sequence). CDR3 length: 13 amino acids. CDR3 amino acids: CASSISGPNEQYF. The CDR3 nucleotides are TGTGCCAGTAGTATCTCAGGGCCGAACGAGCAGTACTTC.

To note about this clone: An end of the junction does not agree with germline; a read error may underlie this. The rearrangement links TRBV14 to TRBJ2-7; D unresolved. The CDR3 is 11 residues long. The germline gives CDR1 SGHDN, CDR2 FVKESK. CDR3 sequence reads: CASSQGPNKHF. CDR3 in DNA: TGTGCCAGCAGCCAAGGCCCCAACAAACACTTC.

The gene calls are TRBV10-3 and TRBJ2-7; D gene unclear. V was trimmed by 4 bases and J by 3 bases, leaving 7 bases between them. CDR3 length: 12 residues. Germline V gene lookup returns CDR1 ENHRY and CDR2 SYGVKD. In DNA, the CDR3 is TGTGCCATCAGTGGCTCAGGCTACGAGCAGTACTTC. Protein sequence: CAISGSGYEQYF.

The rearrangement uses TRBV30 and TRBJ1-2, with D possibly matching TRBD1 (5 bases). This CDR3 contains 15 residues. Looked up from germline, CDR1 is GTSNPN and CDR2 is SVGIG (reference sequence). Trimming removed 0 bases at V and 1 base at J, with 12 bases between. The DNA for the CDR3 is TGTGCCTGGAGTGTCCTACAGGCCAGTAACTATGGCTACACCTTC. It specifies CAWSVLQASNYGYTF.

The rearrangement joins TRBV27 to TRBJ1-4; 7 nucleotides line up with TRBD1. The CDR3 loop spans 16 amino acids. Germline loops: CDR1 MNHEY, CDR2 SMNVEV (reference sequence). J gave up 3 bases and V 2 bases, and 6 bases lay outside the gene matches. The CDR3 is CASSLLQGSSNEKLFF. CDR3 in DNA: TGTGCCAGCAGTTTACTACAGGGGTCTTCTAATGAAAAACTGTTTTTT.

The chain is built from TRBV5-1 and TRBJ1-6, with a possible D match to TRBD1 (6 bases). This CDR3 region has 15 residues. The V gene lost 4 bases and the J gene lost 9 bases, with 17 bases spanning the gap. Germline values: CDR1 SGHRS, CDR2 YFSETQ. CDR3 DNA: TGCGCCAGCAGCGAAAGGACAGCTGGGGGTTCACCCCTCCACTTT. This sequence encodes CASSERTAGGSPLHF.

The chain combines TRBV19 with TRBJ2-5; 11 bases are a match to TRBD1. CDR3 length: 15 residues. In germline, CDR1 is LNHDA, CDR2 SQIVND (reference sequence). J was trimmed by 1 base and V by 4 bases; bases with no gene match: 2. CDR3 bases: TGTGCCAGTAGTAAGGACAGGGGGCCCCAAGAGACCCAGTACTTC. Translating it yields CASSKDRGPQETQYF.

The chain couples TRBV10-2 to TRBJ2-1; 9 nucleotides line up with TRBD2. CDR1 WSHSY and CDR2 SAAADI come from the germline V gene. The J segment lost 0 bases and the V segment lost 3 bases, leaving 3 bases of the junction unmatched. The CDR3 is 16 amino acids. CDR3 amino acids: CASSDLRGGSYNEQFF. DNA of the CDR3: TGCGCCAGCAGTGATTTGCGGGGGGGCTCCTACAATGAGCAGTTCTTC.

This clone appeared once. The chain couples TRBV6-4 to TRBJ2-3; tentative D call: TRBD2 (5 bases). From germline, CDR1 is MRHNA and CDR2 SNTAGT. The CDR3 contains 14 residues. With 10 bases removed from V and 2 bases from J, the gap between germline ends came to 16 bases. CDR3 region: CAMSGSPFTDTQYF. CDR3 nucleotide sequence: TGTGCCATGTCGGGATCCCCCTTCACAGATACGCAGTATTTT.

This chain links TRBV7-2 with TRBJ1-2; 8 bases line up with TRBD1. This CDR3 region has 15 residues. The junction had 8 bases not matched to a gene; V was cut back by 2 bases and J by 6 bases. CDR1 is SGHTA and CDR2 is FQGNSA in the germline V gene. The CDR3 reads CASSLTGTGSNGYTF. The CDR3 DNA sequence: TGTGCCAGCAGCTTAACAGGGACAGGTTCGAATGGCTACACCTTC. Full variable domain (missing parts from reference TRBV7-2 and TRBJ1-2): GAGVSQSPSNKVTEKGKDVELRCDPISGHTALYWYRQSLGQGLEFLIYFQGNSAPDKSGLPSDRFSAERTGGSVSTLTIQRTQQEDSAVYLCASSLTGTGSNGYTFGSGTRLTVV.

This CDR3 is CASSERMNGTPDEKLFF. DNA for the CDR3: TGCGCCAGCAGCGAACGCATGAACGGGACACCAGATGAAAAACTGTTTTTT. The chain employs TRBV4-1 and TRBJ1-4; perhaps TRBD1 as D (6 bases). The germline V gene encodes CDR1 MGHRA and CDR2 YSYEKL. The V end lost 5 bases, the J end lost 6 bases, and 22 bases lay between the germline ends. The CDR3 is 17 amino acids.

The chain joins TRBV6-5 to TRBJ1-1, with 7 bases aligning to TRBD1. The CDR3 loop spans 14 amino acids. Germline loops: CDR1 MNHEY, CDR2 SVGAGI. Trimming at V came to 8 bases and at J to 4 bases, leaving 10 bases not matched to a gene. The CDR3 DNA sequence: TGTGCCAGCTCGCCGACAGGGTTGGGCACTGAAGCTTTCTTT. It is translated as CASSPTGLGTEAFF.

J is TRBJ2-3 and V is TRBV4-1; TRBD1 matches 8 bases. CDR1 and CDR2 (germline): MGHRA, YSYEKL. The ends lost 4 bases at V and 5 bases at J; junction bases unmatched: 5. This CDR3 contains 14 residues. The CDR3 coding sequence is TGCGCCAGCAGCCTGGACAGGGTTCAAGATACGCAGTATTTT. This translates into CASSLDRVQDTQYF.

CDR3 coding DNA: TGTGCCAGCAGTGAATCGGGAAAATATCAGCCCCAGCATTTT. As protein: CASSESGKYQPQHF. The gene calls are TRBV6-1 and TRBJ1-5; D gene uncertain. In germline, CDR1 is MNHNS, CDR2 SASEGT. This CDR3 spans 14 amino acids. V was shortened by 2 bases and J by 5 bases, with 10 bases between the two germline ends.

The chain recombines TRBV30 with TRBJ1-6, with TRBD1 matching 7 bases. The junction had 10 bases not matched to a gene; V was cut back by 1 base and J by 4 bases. CDR3 length: 17 amino acids. Germline loops: CDR1 GTSNPN, CDR2 SVGIG (reference sequence). The CDR3 bases are TGTGCCTGGAGTGGAACAGGGGTCTCGTCTTATAATTCACCCCTCCACTTT. It encodes CAWSGTGVSSYNSPLHF.

On this clone itself: This sample includes further DNA sequences coding for the same CDR3. This chain joins TRBV21-1 and TRBJ2-7; the tabulated D call, TRBD1, remains unverified against the DNA. TRBV21-1 is reported as a pseudogene. The CDR3 sequence is 17 residues long. CDR3 sequence: CASSKDGDSLSSYEQYF. CDR3 coding DNA: TGTGCCAGTAGCAAAGACGGGGACAGCCTCAGCTCCTACGAGCAGTACTTC.